A selection of T cell receptor beta chains follows, all from one sample in a study of blood T cell repertoires in COVID-19. The repertoire was sequenced with immunoSEQ multiplex PCR; TCRdb's copy has only in-frame clones and lacks some. This table holds nearly 350,000 clones, 80% to 90% found once. The sequencing sample was made of peripheral blood. These TCRs come from a man aged 30-40 years with active or convalescent COVID-19. Both conserved end residues are part of each CDR3. Each record gives: clone size, V gene, J gene, D gene, CDR3 protein, CDR3 DNA. D genes are given only for firm matches. Only part of the rows carry a size: once, few, many, or a class if the clone is expanded.

.	TRBV19	TRBJ1-4	.	CASKRGSGDEKLFF	TGTGCCAGCAAACGGGGATCCGGGGATGAAAAACTGTTTTTT
.	TRBV11-3	TRBJ2-3	.	CASSLSSQALTDTQYF	TGTGCCAGCAGCTTATCCTCGCAGGCCCTCACAGATACGCAGTATTTT
few	TRBV13	TRBJ2-7	TRBD2	CASSLGGSGAQTYEQYF	TGTGCCAGCAGCTTAGGTGGTAGCGGGGCCCAAACCTACGAGCAGTACTTC
.	TRBV25-1	TRBJ2-7	.	CASSDYEGRSASSEQYF	TGTGCCAGCAGTGACTATGAGGGGAGGTCGGCGTCCTCCGAGCAGTACTTC
.	TRBV6-5	TRBJ1-5	.	CASGRVSNQPQHF	TGTGCCAGCGGGAGGGTAAGCAATCAGCCCCAGCATTTT
.	TRBV6-5	TRBJ2-7	TRBD1	CASSWTGTGLGEQYF	TGTGCCAGCAGTTGGACCGGGACAGGGTTAGGCGAGCAGTACTTC
.	TRBV5-1	TRBJ2-3	TRBD2	CASSLKLAGGRNTDTQYF	TGCGCCAGCAGCTTGAAGCTAGCGGGGGGGCGCAACACAGATACGCAGTATTTT
.	TRBV27	TRBJ2-3	TRBD1	CASKRTGASTDTQYF	TGTGCCAGCAAACGAACAGGGGCCAGCACAGATACGCAGTATTTT
once	TRBV9	TRBJ2-1	TRBD2	CASSPRLAGFYNEQFF	TGTGCCAGCAGCCCACGTCTAGCGGGATTCTACAATGAGCAGTTCTTC
.	TRBV5-1	TRBJ1-2	.	CASSFSGAAYGYTF	TGCGCCAGCAGCTTCTCTGGGGCCGCTTATGGCTACACCTTC
once	TRBV28	TRBJ2-2	TRBD2	CASSFGTSPGELFF	TGTGCCAGCAGCTTTGGGACTAGCCCCGGGGAGCTGTTTTTT
.	TRBV15	TRBJ2-5	TRBD1	CATSRDRGQETQYF	TGTGCCACCAGCAGAGACAGGGGGCAAGAGACCCAGTACTTC
.	TRBV19	TRBJ2-1	TRBD2	CASSSGLASYNEQFF	TGTGCCAGTAGTTCGGGACTAGCGTCCTACAATGAGCAGTTCTTC
.	TRBV27	TRBJ2-1	TRBD2	CASSLLAGASYNEQFF	TGTGCCAGCAGTTTACTAGCGGGAGCCTCCTACAATGAGCAGTTCTTC